This T cell receptor beta chain was profiled in a study of cytomegalovirus exposure and HLA in healthy donors. Study-wide points: In all likelihood, a cluster of highly shared sequence variants was a sequencing artifact. A later analysis reportedly found that, within productive TCRs, an Asian-associated ancestry cluster had fewer N-insertions than the mean observed across the roughly 630 donors. Analyzed later, association rates of TCRs varied across HLA loci, with DRB1 most and HLA-C fewest.

13 Jbeta primers and 60 Vbeta primers were used for the PCR. Clones were read by immunoSEQ multiplex PCR, and TCRdb kept only the in-frame ones, dropping some. This table holds 150,000 to 200,000 clones, under 85% found once. The CDR3 has 15 residues. V was clipped by 7 bases and J by 1 base, with 16 bases between them. CDR1 is MDHEN, CDR2 SYDVKM, per germline. This clone was seen more than once but under ten times. Its cognate antigen is unknown. Sequencing input: PBMCs. The rearrangement links TRBV28 to TRBJ1-2; D possibly corresponds to TRBD1 (6 bases). The sequence came from a female donor in good health and CMV-seronegative. The CDR3 sequence is CASIVNGGLNYGYTF. The CDR3, as DNA: TGTGCCAGCATCGTAAACGGGGGGCTTAACTATGGCTACACCTTC.